Below are 27 T cell receptor beta chains sequenced from a single sample in a study of cytomegalovirus exposure and HLA in healthy donors. The PCR ran on 60 Vbeta and 13 Jbeta primers. TCRdb's table, derived via immunoSEQ multiplex PCR, lists solely in-frame clones and lacks some. The table records approximately 100,000 clones, around 60% of them present only once. Sequencing was done on a sample of PBMCs. These receptors came from a man younger than 40 in good health and CMV-seropositive.

The chain recombines TRBV5-5 with TRBJ1-5; possible D gene TRBD1, 5 bases. This CDR3 comprises 14 residues. The germline V gene has CDR1 SGHKS and CDR2 YYEKEE (reference sequence). Between the trimmed V and J ends, which lost 4 bases and 6 bases, there was a span of 14 bases. In DNA, the CDR3 is TGTGCCAGCAGCCCACAGGTTTTGGGTCAGCCCCAGCATTTT. Residues: CASSPQVLGQPQHF.

The chain's CDR3 is CARSCGGPYNEQFF. CDR3 nucleotides: TGTGCCAGAAGCTGCGGGGGGCCCTACAATGAGCAGTTCTTC. The V call is TRBV5-3, the J call TRBJ2-1; 8 positions agree with TRBD2. TRBV5-3 is sorted into the ORF group, with uncertain function. V lost 3 bases and J lost 2; bases outside the gene matches: 1. The CDR3 is 14 amino acids.

This rearrangement joins TRBV6-6 to TRBJ1-3; D gene ambiguous. CDR1 and CDR2 (germline): MNHNY, SVGAGI (reference sequence). CDR3 length: 14 amino acids. V was clipped by 2 bases and J by 4 bases, with 9 bases between them. CDR3 bases: TGTGCCAGCAGTTACGAGGCGTACGGAAACACCATATATTTT. Protein product: CASSYEAYGNTIYF.

This rearrangement joins TRBV2 to TRBJ1-1; TRBD1 might be the D (6 bases). Trimming took 7 bases from V and 0 from J, leaving 9 bases between them. The CDR3 has 13 amino acids. The germline gives CDR1 SNHLY, CDR2 FYNNEI. The CDR3 is CASMGQLNTEAFF. The CDR3 DNA sequence: TGTGCCAGCATGGGACAACTGAACACTGAAGCTTTCTTT. The whole variable domain, filled in from reference TRBV2 and TRBJ1-1, reads EPEVTQTPSHQVTQMGQEVILRCVPISNHLYFYWYRQILGQKVEFLVSFYNNEISEKSEIFDDQFSVERPDGSNFTLKIRSTKLEDSAMYFCASMGQLNTEAFFGQGTRLTVV.

The V and J genes are TRBV10-3 and TRBJ1-6, with 7 nucleotides matching TRBD1. CDR3 length: 16 amino acids. Germline V CDR1 and CDR2: ENHRY, SYGVKD. V shed 5 bases and J 5 bases; nucleotides not matched to a gene: 9. CDR3: CAISSAGTENNSPLHF. The CDR3 region has the DNA TGTGCCATCAGTTCCGCCGGGACAGAAAATAATTCACCCCTCCACTTT.

V is TRBV2 and J is TRBJ1-2, with 9 bases lining up with TRBD1. Germline loops: CDR1 SNHLY, CDR2 FYNNEI. The CDR3 is made up of 16 amino acids. V was pared by 6 bases and J by 8 bases, with 16 bases of the junction left unmatched. Written as DNA, the CDR3 is TGTGCCAGCAGGGTGAACTGGGGACAGGGAGGTCGAGGCTACACCTTC. It encodes CASRVNWGQGGRGYTF. The variable domain in full, completed from reference TRBV2 and TRBJ1-2, reads EPEVTQTPSHQVTQMGQEVILRCVPISNHLYFYWYRQILGQKVEFLVSFYNNEISEKSEIFDDQFSVERPDGSNFTLKIRSTKLEDSAMYFCASRVNWGQGGRGYTFGSGTRLTVV.

The J gene is TRBJ2-7, the V gene TRBV18; unclear D gene. CDR1 and CDR2 from the germline V gene are KGHSH and LQKENI. V was shortened by 6 bases and J by 1 base, with 10 bases between the two germline ends. There are 13 residues in the CDR3. The CDR3 DNA reads TGTGCCAGCTCCCCATCAACATCCTACGAGCAGTACTTC. Translation: CASSPSTSYEQYF.

The chain is built from TRBV7-6 and TRBJ1-1; D gene ambiguous. Trimming removed 1 base at V and 10 bases at J, with 7 bases between. Germline assignment: CDR1 SGHVS and CDR2 FNYEAQ. The length of the CDR3 is 11 residues. CDR3 residues: CASSLGAVAFF. The CDR3 coding sequence is TGTGCCAGCAGCTTAGGGGCCGTAGCTTTCTTT.

This sequence joins TRBV11-3 and TRBJ2-3; no definite D call. The CDR3 spans 14 residues. Deletions cut 5 bases from V and 0 bases from J, with 9 bases between. CDR1 and CDR2 (germline): SGHNT, YENEEA. CDR3 amino acids: CASSPGLSTDTQYF. Here the CDR3 DNA reads TGTGCCAGCAGCCCAGGCCTGAGCACAGATACGCAGTATTTT.

This chain links TRBV4-1 with TRBJ2-7, with TRBD1 matching 11 bases. This CDR3 spans 15 amino acids. The V gene end was trimmed by 2 bases and the J gene end by 5 bases; junction bases not matched to a gene: 5. Germline lookup yields CDR1 MGHRA and CDR2 YSYEKL. CDR3 in amino acids: CASSQRTGGIDEQYF. The CDR3 coding sequence is TGCGCCAGCAGCCAAAGGACAGGGGGCATCGACGAGCAGTACTTC.

This sequence joins TRBV5-1 and TRBJ1-6; 7 bases are shared with TRBD1. The CDR3 is made up of 14 amino acids. CDR1 SGHRS and CDR2 YFSETQ come from the germline V gene. V lost 4 bases, J lost 8 bases, and 6 bases stayed unmatched. In DNA form, the CDR3 reads TGCGCCAGCAGCCCGGGACAGCTCGATTCACCCCTCCACTTT. Amino acid sequence: CASSPGQLDSPLHF.

The rearrangement joins TRBV13 to TRBJ2-1; no definite D call. Trimming removed 4 bases at V and 6 bases at J, with 4 bases between. The CDR3 spans 11 residues. Germline lookup yields CDR1 PRHDT and CDR2 FYEKMQ (reference sequence). CDR3 DNA: TGTGCCAGCAGCTGGGCCAATGAGCAGTTCTTC. It is translated as CASSWANEQFF.

The chain joins TRBV6-5 to TRBJ1-1; D is unclear. This CDR3 is 13 amino acids long. CDR1 MNHEY and CDR2 SVGAGI come from the germline V gene. V lost 6 bases, J lost 1 base, and 9 bases lay in between. The CDR3 reads CASSPQKNTEAFF. The CDR3 DNA sequence: TGTGCCAGCAGCCCCCAGAAGAACACTGAAGCTTTCTTT.

The rearrangement joins TRBV7-2 to TRBJ2-1; possible D gene TRBD1, 6 bases. Trimming removed 2 bases from V and 8 bases from J, with 10 bases in between. Germline V lookup: CDR1 SGHTA, CDR2 FQGNSA. The CDR3 runs to 13 residues. CDR3 nucleotide sequence: TGTGCCAGCAGCTTAACAGGGTCCCATGAGCAGTTCTTC. Translating it yields CASSLTGSHEQFF. Based on the CDR3 plus reference TRBV7-2 and TRBJ2-1, the full variable domain is GAGVSQSPSNKVTEKGKDVELRCDPISGHTALYWYRQSLGQGLEFLIYFQGNSAPDKSGLPSDRFSAERTGGSVSTLTIQRTQQEDSAVYLCASSLTGSHEQFFGPGTRLTVL.

The J gene is TRBJ2-4, the V gene TRBV5-1; the D gene is possibly TRBD1 (6 bases). The CDR3 runs 13 residues. Germline values: CDR1 SGHRS, CDR2 YFSETQ. The V and J ends lost 4 bases and 8 bases respectively, with 13 bases between them. CDR3 residues: CASSDAGADIQYF. The CDR3, as DNA: TGCGCCAGCAGCGACGCAGGGGCGGACATTCAGTACTTC.

This clone has just one count. The rearrangement uses TRBV13 and TRBJ2-2, with 9 bases aligning to TRBD2. Losses at the gene ends were 0 bases for V and 1 base for J; bases not matched to a gene: 12. CDR3 size: 20 residues. Germline values: CDR1 PRHDT, CDR2 FYEKMQ (reference sequence). The CDR3, as DNA: TGTGCCAGCAGCTTAGGCCGCCTAGCGGGGTTCGTTATGAACACCGGGGAGCTGTTTTTT. This codes for CASSLGRLAGFVMNTGELFF.

The J gene is TRBJ2-2, the V gene TRBV14; TRBD2 aligns across 10 bases. Germline V gene data show CDR1 as SGHDN and CDR2 as FVKESK. The CDR3 is 15 residues long. V lost 4 bases and J lost 4; bases outside the gene matches: 3. As DNA, the CDR3 is TGTGCCAGCAGCCCGTTAGCGGGGGGCACCGGGGAGCTGTTTTTT. Its protein product is CASSPLAGGTGELFF.

CDR3 in DNA: TGTGCCAGCAGCCTTGACCGGCCGGGGTTGCAGCCCCAGCATTTT. This gives the protein CASSLDRPGLQPQHF. The J gene is TRBJ1-5, the V gene TRBV6-5; D is unclear. Per the germline V gene, CDR1 is MNHEY and CDR2 is SVGAGI. Trimming cost V 6 bases and J 7 bases, with 19 bases left between them. The CDR3 length is 15 residues.

The chain recombines TRBV12-5 with TRBJ1-5; no clear D gene. V dropped 5 bases and J dropped 9 bases, with 14 bases sitting between them. The germline CDR1 and CDR2 sequences are LGHNT and FRNRAP. CDR3 length: 13 amino acids. The CDR3 spells CASGLSQEGPQHF. The DNA of the CDR3 is TGTGCTAGTGGTCTATCGCAAGAGGGGCCCCAGCATTTT.

The chain employs TRBV9 and TRBJ2-3; 11 bases map to TRBD2. The J segment lost 3 bases and the V segment lost 4 bases, leaving 13 bases of the junction unmatched. Germline V gene lookup returns CDR1 SGDLS and CDR2 YYNGEE. The CDR3 spans 18 residues. In nucleotides, the CDR3 is TGTGCCAGCAGCCCCAGCCCCCCGCTAGCGGGGGGTACAGATACGCAGTATTTT. It encodes CASSPSPPLAGGTDTQYF.

This chain joins TRBV19 and TRBJ2-7, with 9 bases that match TRBD1. V shed 5 bases and J 3 bases; nucleotides not matched to a gene: 5. This CDR3 spans 14 amino acids. Looked up from germline, CDR1 is LNHDA and CDR2 is SQIVND (reference sequence). In DNA, the CDR3 is TGTGCCAGTAGTCGGGACAGGGTCAACTACGAGCAGTACTTC. Its translation is CASSRDRVNYEQYF.

Remarks on this clone: The germline gene is not matched at one end of the junction; a read error may be the cause. The chain carries TRBV7-7 and TRBJ1-1; maybe TRBD1 (5 bases). This CDR3 contains 13 residues. Germline loops: CDR1 SSHAT, CDR2 FNYEAQ (reference sequence). CDR3 sequence reads: CASSLERGTEAFF. CDR3 DNA sequence: TGTGCTAGCAGCTTAGAAAGGGGCACTGAAGCTTTCTTT.

This clone was counted only a few times. V gene TRBV6-5 combines with J gene TRBJ1-3; D gene ambiguous. The germline gives CDR1 MNHEY, CDR2 SVGAGI. Trimming left V 4 bases short and J 0 bases short, with 7 bases between. This CDR3 is built from 14 residues. The CDR3 DNA reads as TGTGCCAGCAGTTTAGCAGCCTCTGGAAACACCATATATTTT. The encoded protein is CASSLAASGNTIYF.

This clone came up a few times. The V call is TRBV15, the J call TRBJ2-7, with D perhaps TRBD2 (5 bases). The germline V gene has CDR1 LNHNV and CDR2 YYDKDF (reference sequence). Between the trimmed V and J ends, which lost 0 bases and 3 bases, there was a span of 15 bases. This CDR3 comprises 16 residues. Written as DNA, the CDR3 is TGTGCCACCAGCAGAGATACTTACTCGGAGGACTACGAGCAGTACTTC. It codes for CATSRDTYSEDYEQYF.

V is TRBV7-6 and J is TRBJ2-1; TRBD2 matches at 12 bases. The length of the CDR3 is 17 residues. V was clipped by 5 bases and J by 8 bases; unmatched bases: 13. The V gene's germline CDR1 is SGHVS and CDR2 FNYEAQ. Here the CDR3 reads CASSPVLAGGVLDEQFF. CDR3 DNA sequence: TGTGCCAGCAGCCCGGTCCTAGCGGGGGGGGTATTGGATGAGCAGTTCTTC.

This sequence joins TRBV6-1 and TRBJ1-6, with 7 bases lining up with TRBD1. CDR1 and CDR2 from the germline V gene are MNHNS and SASEGT. This CDR3 region has 15 residues. The V segment lost 8 bases and the J segment 0 bases; nucleotides outside the gene matches: 4. The CDR3 sequence: CASGTVSSYNSPLHF. In DNA form, the CDR3 reads TGTGCCAGCGGGACAGTAAGCTCCTATAATTCACCCCTCCACTTT.

The DNA for the CDR3 is TGTGCCATCAGCGTTGGGGGGACAGCTAACACCGGGGAGCTGTTTTTT. The encoded protein is CAISVGGTANTGELFF. V and J are TRBV10-3 and TRBJ2-2, with D perhaps matching TRBD1 (7 bases). The CDR3 is 16 amino acids. Germline loops: CDR1 ENHRY, CDR2 SYGVKD. V lost 6 bases and J 2 bases, leaving 16 bases between the germline ends.